This T cell receptor beta chain is from a study of response to subunit inactivated influenza vaccine. TCRdb reprocessed the RT-PCR reads with MiXCR, giving one entry per CDR3 protein. The table lists 530,000 or so distinct CDR3 sequences, about 25% of them singletons. Regarding this clonotype: The target antigen is unknown.

Broader study findings: The authors proposed limited new T cell recruitment per seasonal influenza vaccination.

The ends were cut back, 6 bases at V and 0 bases at J, with 8 bases in the middle. The CDR3 length is 14 residues. Germline-derived CDR1 and CDR2 are SGHVS and FQNEAQ. This sequence originates from a man in his fifties or sixties who received an inactivated influenza vaccine. This rearrangement joins TRBV7-8 to TRBJ2-2, with D tentatively TRBD2 (6 bases). This material consisted of CD4+ T cells sorted from PBMCs, taken less than 6 days after vaccination. CDR3 coding DNA: TGTGCCAGCAGGATAGCGGCGAACACCGGGGAGCTGTTTTTT. This encodes CASRIAANTGELFF.